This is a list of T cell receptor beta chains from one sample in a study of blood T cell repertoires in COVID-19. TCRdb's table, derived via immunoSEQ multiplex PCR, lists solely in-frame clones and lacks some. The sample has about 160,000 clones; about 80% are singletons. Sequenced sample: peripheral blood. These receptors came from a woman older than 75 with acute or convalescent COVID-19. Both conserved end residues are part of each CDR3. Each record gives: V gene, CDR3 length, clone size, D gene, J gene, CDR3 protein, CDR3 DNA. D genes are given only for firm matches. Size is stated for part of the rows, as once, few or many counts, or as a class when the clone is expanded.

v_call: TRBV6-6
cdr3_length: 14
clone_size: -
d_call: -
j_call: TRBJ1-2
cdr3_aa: CASSYSEGQDGYTF
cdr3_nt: TGTGCCAGCAGTTACTCTGAGGGACAAGATGGCTACACCTTC

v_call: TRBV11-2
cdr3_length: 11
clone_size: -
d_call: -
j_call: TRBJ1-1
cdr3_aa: CASSQGTEAFF
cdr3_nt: TGTGCCAGCAGCCAGGGGACTGAAGCTTTCTTT

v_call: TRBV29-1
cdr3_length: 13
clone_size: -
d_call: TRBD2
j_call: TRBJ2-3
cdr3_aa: CSDGLAGADTQYF
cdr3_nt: TGCAGCGACGGGCTAGCGGGAGCGGATACGCAGTATTTT

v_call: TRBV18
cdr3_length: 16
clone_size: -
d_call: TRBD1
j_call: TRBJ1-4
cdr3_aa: CASSPVRTGGDEKLFF
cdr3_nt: TGTGCCAGCTCACCGGTGAGGACAGGGGGCGATGAAAAACTGTTTTTT

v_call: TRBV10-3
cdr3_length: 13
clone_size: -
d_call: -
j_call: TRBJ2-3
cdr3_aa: CAISDAGTDTQYF
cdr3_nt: TGTGCCATCAGTGACGCAGGCACAGATACGCAGTATTTT

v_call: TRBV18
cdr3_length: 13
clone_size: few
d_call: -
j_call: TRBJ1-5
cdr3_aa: CASSPGQNQPQHF
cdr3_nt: TGTGCCAGCTCACCCGGACAGAATCAGCCCCAGCATTTT

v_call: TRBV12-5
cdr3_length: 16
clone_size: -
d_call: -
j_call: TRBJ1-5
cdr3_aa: CASALGTLYSNQPQHF
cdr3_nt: TGTGCTAGTGCTTTGGGGACACTTTATAGCAATCAGCCCCAGCATTTT

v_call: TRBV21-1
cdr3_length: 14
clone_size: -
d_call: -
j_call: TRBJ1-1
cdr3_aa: CASSKVGEGAEAFF
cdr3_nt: -

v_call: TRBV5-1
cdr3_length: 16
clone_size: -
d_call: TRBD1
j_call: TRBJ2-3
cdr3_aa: CASSLQGVPSTDTQYF
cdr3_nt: TGCGCCAGCAGCCTACAGGGGGTGCCTAGCACAGATACGCAGTATTTT

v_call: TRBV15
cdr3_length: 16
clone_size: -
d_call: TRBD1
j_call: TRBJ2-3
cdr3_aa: CATSSPKGQATDTQYF
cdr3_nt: TGTGCCACCAGCAGCCCGAAGGGACAGGCCACAGATACGCAGTATTTT

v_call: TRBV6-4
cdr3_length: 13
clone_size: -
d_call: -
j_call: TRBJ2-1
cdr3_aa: CASSMDSHNEQFF
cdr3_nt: TGTGCCAGCAGTATGGACAGCCACAATGAGCAGTTCTTC

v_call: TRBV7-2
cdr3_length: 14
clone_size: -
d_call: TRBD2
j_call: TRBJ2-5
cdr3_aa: CASSQTSGRRNQYF
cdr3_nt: TGTGCCAGCAGCCAGACTAGCGGGAGAAGGAACCAGTACTTC

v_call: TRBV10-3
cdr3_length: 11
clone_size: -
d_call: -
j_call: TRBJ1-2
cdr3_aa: CAISEPGSYTF
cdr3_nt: TGTGCCATCAGTGAACCGGGATCTTACACCTTC

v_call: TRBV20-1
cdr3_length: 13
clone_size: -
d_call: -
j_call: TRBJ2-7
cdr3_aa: CSASKSFYDEQYF
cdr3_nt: TGCAGTGCTAGTAAAAGCTTTTACGACGAGCAGTACTTC

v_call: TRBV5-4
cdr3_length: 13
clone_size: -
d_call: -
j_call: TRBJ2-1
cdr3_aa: CATHPPGYNEQFF
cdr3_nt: TGTGCCACCCACCCCCCAGGCTACAATGAGCAGTTCTTC

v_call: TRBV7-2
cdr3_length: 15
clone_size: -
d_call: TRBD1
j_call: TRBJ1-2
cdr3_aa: CASSLRTGKDYGYTF
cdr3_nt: TGTGCCAGCAGCTTACGGACAGGGAAGGACTATGGCTACACCTTC

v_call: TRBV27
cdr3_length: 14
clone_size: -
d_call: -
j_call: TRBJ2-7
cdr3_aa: CASTKRGGPYEQYF
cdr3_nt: TGTGCCAGCACCAAGCGAGGGGGACCCTACGAGCAGTACTTC

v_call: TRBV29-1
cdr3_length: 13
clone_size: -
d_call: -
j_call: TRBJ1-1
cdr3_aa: CSVYRAMNTEAFF
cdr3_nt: TGCAGCGTTTACCGTGCTATGAACACTGAAGCTTTCTTT

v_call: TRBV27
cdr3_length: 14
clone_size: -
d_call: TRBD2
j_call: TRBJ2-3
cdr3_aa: CASGASGSTDTQYF
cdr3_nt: TGTGCCAGCGGGGCTAGCGGCAGCACAGATACGCAGTATTTT

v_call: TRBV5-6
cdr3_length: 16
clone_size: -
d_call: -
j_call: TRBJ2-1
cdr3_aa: CASSLGWDTTYNEQFF
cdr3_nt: TGTGCCAGCAGCTTGGGGTGGGACACGACCTACAATGAGCAGTTCTTC

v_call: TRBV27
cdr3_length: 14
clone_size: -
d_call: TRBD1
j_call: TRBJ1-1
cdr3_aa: CASSQIWTGLDAFF
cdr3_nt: TGTGCCAGCAGTCAAATTTGGACAGGGCTGGATGCTTTCTTT

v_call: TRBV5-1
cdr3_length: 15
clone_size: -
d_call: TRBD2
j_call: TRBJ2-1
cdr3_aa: CASSFMSGIFGEQFF
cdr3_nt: TGCGCCAGCAGCTTTATGAGCGGGATTTTTGGTGAGCAGTTCTTC

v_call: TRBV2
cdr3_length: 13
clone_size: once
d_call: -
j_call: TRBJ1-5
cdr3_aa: CASSVISNQPQHF
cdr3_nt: TGTGCCAGCAGTGTCATTAGCAATCAGCCCCAGCATTTT

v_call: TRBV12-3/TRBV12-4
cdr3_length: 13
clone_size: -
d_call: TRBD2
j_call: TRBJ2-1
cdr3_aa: CASSGTSVNEQFF
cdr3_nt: TGTGCCAGCAGCGGGACTAGTGTCAATGAGCAGTTCTTC

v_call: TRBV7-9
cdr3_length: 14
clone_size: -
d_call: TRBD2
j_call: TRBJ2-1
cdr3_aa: CASSTLAGVDEQFF
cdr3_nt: TGTGCCAGCAGCACACTAGCGGGAGTGGATGAGCAGTTCTTC

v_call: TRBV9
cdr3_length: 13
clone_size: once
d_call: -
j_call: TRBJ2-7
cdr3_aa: CASSATPSYEQYF
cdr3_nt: TGTGCCAGCAGCGCGACACCTTCCTACGAGCAGTACTTC

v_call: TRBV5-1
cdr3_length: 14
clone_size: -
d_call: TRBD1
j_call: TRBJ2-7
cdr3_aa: CASSLLQGSYEQYF
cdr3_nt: TGCGCCAGCAGCTTGTTACAGGGGAGCTACGAGCAGTACTTC